Sequencing of this T cell receptor beta chain was carried out in a study of shared clonotypes between healthy human individuals. Study-level background: Three CD4 naive, three CD4 memory, two CD8 naive and one CD8 memory plate were used per donor. Study results and caveats: What naive subsets generally showed was a larger estimated richness than memory subsets showed. Clonotype sharing across several donors was observed for around 5% of naive CD4 clonotypes.

The split of CD4+ cells yielded CD45RA+ naive and CD45RA-negative memory subsets. This CDR3 has 13 residues. Germline CDR1 SEHNR, CDR2 FQNEAQ (reference sequence). V gave up 5 bases and J gave up 8 bases, with 14 bases separating them. Using immunoSEQ multiplex PCR, the repertoire was profiled, and TCRdb retains in-frame clones only, with some absent. The table records about 2.3 million clones, 85% to 95% of them present only once. Note on this clone: Its specificity is unknown.

The chain uses TRBV7-9 and TRBJ2-3; D unresolved. This sequence originates from a man between 18 and 29 years old in good health. Some clones in this sample may be carry-over from other donors' samples. The sequencing input was naive CD4+ T cells from PBMCs. Subset of the sample: CD45RA+ positively selected. The CDR3 region is CASSPDKLSTQYF. In nucleotides, the CDR3 is TGTGCCAGCAGCCCTGACAAGTTGTCTACGCAGTATTTT.